The entry that follows covers one T cell receptor beta chain sequence. Its antigen is undetermined. These data originate in a study of radiotherapy plus CTLA-4 blockade in lung cancer. Study at large: Disease control was achieved by approximately 32% of patients, and objective responses by around 17%.

Treatment of patients with chemo-refractory metastatic non-small-cell lung cancer consisted of focal radiation plus CTLA-4 blockade with ipilimumab. The CDR3 is made up of 16 amino acids. Looked up from germline, CDR1 is SGHRS and CDR2 is YFSETQ. V was clipped by 0 bases and J by 5 bases; unmatched bases: 4. Measured with immunoSEQ multiplex PCR; TCRdb has only the in-frame clones, and not every one. The table includes around 53,000 clones, approximately 86% detected once. Overall study results and limits: Clones derived from tumor TCRs expanded in blood after radiotherapy plus ipilimumab.

Sequenced material: peripheral blood, taken from a patient treated with radiotherapy plus ipilimumab. The chain recombines TRBV5-1 with TRBJ1-6; 8 positions agree with TRBD1. The TCR sequence derives from a human donor with non-small cell lung cancer that progressed on radiotherapy plus ipilimumab. Some clones in this sample may be carry-over from other donors' samples. The DNA of the CDR3 is TGCGCCAGCAGCTTGGGGGTGACAGGGGATAATTCACCCCTCCACTTT. It is translated as CASSLGVTGDNSPLHF.